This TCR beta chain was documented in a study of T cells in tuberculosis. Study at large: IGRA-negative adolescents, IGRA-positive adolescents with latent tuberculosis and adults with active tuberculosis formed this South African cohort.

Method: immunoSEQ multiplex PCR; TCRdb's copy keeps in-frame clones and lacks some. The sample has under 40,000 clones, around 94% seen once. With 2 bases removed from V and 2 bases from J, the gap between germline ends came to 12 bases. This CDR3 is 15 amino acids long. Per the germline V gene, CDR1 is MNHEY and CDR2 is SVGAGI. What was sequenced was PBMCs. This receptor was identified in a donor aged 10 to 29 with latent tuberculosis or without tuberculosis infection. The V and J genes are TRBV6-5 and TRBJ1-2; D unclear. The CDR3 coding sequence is TGTGCCAGCAGTTACCACAAATCGGGGAACTATGGCTACACCTTC. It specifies CASSYHKSGNYGYTF.